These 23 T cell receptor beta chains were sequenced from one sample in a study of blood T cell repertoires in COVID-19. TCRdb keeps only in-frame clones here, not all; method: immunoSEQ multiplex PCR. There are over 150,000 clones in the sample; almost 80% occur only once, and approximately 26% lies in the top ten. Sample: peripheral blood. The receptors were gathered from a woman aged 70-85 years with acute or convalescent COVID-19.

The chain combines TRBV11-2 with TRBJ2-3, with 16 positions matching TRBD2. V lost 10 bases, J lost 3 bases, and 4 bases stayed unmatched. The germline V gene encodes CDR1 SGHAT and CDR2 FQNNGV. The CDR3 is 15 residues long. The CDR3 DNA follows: TGTGCCATCGGGACTAGCGGGGGGGATACAGATACGCAGTATTTT. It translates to CAIGTSGGDTDTQYF.

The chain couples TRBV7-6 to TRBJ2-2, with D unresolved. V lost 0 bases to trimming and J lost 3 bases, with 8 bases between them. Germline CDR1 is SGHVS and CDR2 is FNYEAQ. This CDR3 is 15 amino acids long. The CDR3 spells CASSLAPEDTGELFF. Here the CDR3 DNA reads TGTGCCAGCAGCTTAGCTCCAGAGGACACCGGGGAGCTGTTTTTT.

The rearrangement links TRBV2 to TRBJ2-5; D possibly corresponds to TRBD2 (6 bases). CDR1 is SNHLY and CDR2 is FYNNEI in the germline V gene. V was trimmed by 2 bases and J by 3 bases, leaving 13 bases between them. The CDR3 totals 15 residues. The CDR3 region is CASSENRGAKETQYF. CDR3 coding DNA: TGTGCCAGCAGTGAAAATCGCGGGGCTAAAGAGACCCAGTACTTC.

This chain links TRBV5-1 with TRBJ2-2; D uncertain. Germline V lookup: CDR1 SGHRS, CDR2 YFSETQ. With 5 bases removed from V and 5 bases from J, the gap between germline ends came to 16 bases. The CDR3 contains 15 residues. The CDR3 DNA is TGCGCCAGCAGTCCAGCCGGGTTAAATACCGGGGAGCTGTTTTTT. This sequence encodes CASSPAGLNTGELFF.

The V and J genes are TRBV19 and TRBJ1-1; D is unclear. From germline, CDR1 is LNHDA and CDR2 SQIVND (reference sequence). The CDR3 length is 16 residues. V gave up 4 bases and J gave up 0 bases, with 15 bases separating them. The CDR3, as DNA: TGTGCCAGTAGTACTATCGGGGAAATGTTGAACACTGAAGCTTTCTTT. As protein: CASSTIGEMLNTEAFF.

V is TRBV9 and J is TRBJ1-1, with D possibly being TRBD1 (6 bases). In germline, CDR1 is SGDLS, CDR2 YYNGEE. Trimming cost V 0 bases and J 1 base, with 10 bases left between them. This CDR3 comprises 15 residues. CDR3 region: CASSVATGPNTEAFF. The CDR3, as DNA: TGTGCCAGCAGCGTAGCTACAGGGCCGAACACTGAAGCTTTCTTT.

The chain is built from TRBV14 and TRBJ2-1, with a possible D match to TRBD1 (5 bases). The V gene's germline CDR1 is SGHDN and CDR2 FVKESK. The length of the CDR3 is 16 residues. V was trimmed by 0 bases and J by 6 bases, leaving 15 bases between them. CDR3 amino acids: CASSQDSLTALNEQFF. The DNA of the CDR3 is TGTGCCAGCAGCCAAGATTCGCTGACAGCCCTCAATGAGCAGTTCTTC.

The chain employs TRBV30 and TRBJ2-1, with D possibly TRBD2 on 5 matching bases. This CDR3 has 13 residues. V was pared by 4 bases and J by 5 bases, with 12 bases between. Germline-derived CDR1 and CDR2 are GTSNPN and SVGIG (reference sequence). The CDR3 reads CAWKRERDNEQFF. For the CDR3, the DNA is TGTGCCTGGAAAAGGGAGAGGGACAATGAGCAGTTCTTC.

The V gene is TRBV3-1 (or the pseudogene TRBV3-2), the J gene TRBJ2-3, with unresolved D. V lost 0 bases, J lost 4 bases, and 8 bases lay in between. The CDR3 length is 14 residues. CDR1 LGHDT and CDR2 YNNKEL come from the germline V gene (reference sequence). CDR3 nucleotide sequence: TGTGCCAGCAGCCAAGAAGGTGAGGCAGATACGCAGTATTTT. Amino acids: CASSQEGEADTQYF.

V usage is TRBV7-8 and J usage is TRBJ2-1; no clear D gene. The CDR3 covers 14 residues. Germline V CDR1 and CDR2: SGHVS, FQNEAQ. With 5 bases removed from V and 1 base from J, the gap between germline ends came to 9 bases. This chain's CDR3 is CASSVGESYNEQFF. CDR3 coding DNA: TGTGCCAGCAGCGTAGGAGAATCCTACAATGAGCAGTTCTTC.

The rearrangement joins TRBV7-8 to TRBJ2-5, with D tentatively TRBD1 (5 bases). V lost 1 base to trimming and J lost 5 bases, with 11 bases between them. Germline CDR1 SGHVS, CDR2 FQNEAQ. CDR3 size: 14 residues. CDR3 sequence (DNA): TGTGCCAGCAGCTTAGTACGGGCAGGGGAGACCCAGTACTTC. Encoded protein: CASSLVRAGETQYF.

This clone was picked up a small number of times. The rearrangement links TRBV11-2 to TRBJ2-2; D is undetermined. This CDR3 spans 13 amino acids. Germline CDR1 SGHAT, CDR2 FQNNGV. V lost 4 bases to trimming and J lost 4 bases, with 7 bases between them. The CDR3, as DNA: TGTGCCAGCAGCTGGCTTGGCACCGGGGAGCTGTTTTTT. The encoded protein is CASSWLGTGELFF.

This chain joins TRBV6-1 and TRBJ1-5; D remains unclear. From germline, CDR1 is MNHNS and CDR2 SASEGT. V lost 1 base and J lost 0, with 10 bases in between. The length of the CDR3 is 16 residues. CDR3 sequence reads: CASSEGMRASNQPQHF. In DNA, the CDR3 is TGTGCCAGCAGTGAAGGGATGAGGGCTAGCAATCAGCCCCAGCATTTT.

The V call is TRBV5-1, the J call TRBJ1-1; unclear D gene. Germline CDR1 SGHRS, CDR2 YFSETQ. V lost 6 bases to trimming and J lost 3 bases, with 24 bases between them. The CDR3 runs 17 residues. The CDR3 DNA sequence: TGCGCCAGCACCCCACAGTTTCCTATAGGCGGGGACACTGAAGCTTTCTTT. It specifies CASTPQFPIGGDTEAFF.

CDR3 nucleotide sequence: TGTGCCAGCAGCCCTACTAGCGGGAGTAGACATGAGCAGTTCTTC. Residues: CASSPTSGSRHEQFF. V gene TRBV7-2 combines with J gene TRBJ2-1; 11 bases are shared with TRBD2. V trimming: 5 bases; J trimming: 8 bases; junction bases outside the gene matches: 8. The germline V gene encodes CDR1 SGHTA and CDR2 FQGNSA. CDR3 size: 15 residues.

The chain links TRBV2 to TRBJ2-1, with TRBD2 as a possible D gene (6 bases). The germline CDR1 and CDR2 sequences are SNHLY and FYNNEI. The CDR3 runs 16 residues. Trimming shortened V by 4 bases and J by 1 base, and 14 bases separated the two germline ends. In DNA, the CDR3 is TGTGCCAGCAGTGGATCTGGAGGGACGTCCTACAATGAGCAGTTCTTC. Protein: CASSGSGGTSYNEQFF.

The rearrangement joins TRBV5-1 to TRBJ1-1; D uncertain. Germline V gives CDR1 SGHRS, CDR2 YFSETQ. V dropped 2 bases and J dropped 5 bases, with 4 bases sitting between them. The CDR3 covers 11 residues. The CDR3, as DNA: TGCGCCAGCAGCTTTAATACTGAAGCTTTCTTT. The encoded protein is CASSFNTEAFF.

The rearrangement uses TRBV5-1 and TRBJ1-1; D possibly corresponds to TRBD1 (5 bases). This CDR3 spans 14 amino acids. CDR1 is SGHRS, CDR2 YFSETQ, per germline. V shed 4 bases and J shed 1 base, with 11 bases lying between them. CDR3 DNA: TGCGCCAGCAGCCGAACAAGGGGGAACACTGAAGCTTTCTTT. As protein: CASSRTRGNTEAFF.

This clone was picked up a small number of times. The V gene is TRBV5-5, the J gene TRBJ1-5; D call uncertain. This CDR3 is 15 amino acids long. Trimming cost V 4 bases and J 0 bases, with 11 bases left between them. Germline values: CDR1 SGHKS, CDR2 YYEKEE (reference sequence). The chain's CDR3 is CASSLRSNSNQPQHF. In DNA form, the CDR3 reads TGTGCCAGCAGCCTCAGAAGTAATAGCAATCAGCCCCAGCATTTT.

CDR3 region: CASSLLSAGETQYF. CDR3 DNA sequence: TGTGCCAGCAGCTTGTTATCTGCGGGGGAGACCCAGTACTTC. This chain links TRBV5-6 with TRBJ2-5, with D perhaps matching TRBD2 (6 bases). The length of the CDR3 is 14 residues. V shed 1 base and J shed 5 bases, with 12 bases lying between them. CDR1 and CDR2 (germline): SGHDT, YYEEEE.

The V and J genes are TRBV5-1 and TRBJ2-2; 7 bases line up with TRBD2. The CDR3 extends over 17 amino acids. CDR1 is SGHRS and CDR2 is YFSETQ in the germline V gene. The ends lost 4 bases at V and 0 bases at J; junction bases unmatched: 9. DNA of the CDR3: TGCGCCAGCAGCATACCCCAGAGCGGGACGAACACCGGGGAGCTGTTTTTT. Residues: CASSIPQSGTNTGELFF.

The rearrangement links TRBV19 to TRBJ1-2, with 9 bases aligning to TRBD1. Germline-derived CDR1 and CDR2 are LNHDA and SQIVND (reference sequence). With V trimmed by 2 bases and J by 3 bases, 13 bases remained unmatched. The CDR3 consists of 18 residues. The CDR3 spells CASSIKLVGTGRDYGYTF. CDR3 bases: TGTGCCAGTAGTATAAAACTGGTCGGGACAGGGCGGGACTATGGCTACACCTTC.

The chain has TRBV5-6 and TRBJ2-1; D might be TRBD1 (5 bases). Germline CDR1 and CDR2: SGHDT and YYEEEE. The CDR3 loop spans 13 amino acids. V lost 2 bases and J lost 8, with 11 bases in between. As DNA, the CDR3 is TGTGCCAGCAGCTTTAGGGGTGGGGATGAGCAGTTCTTC. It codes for CASSFRGGDEQFF.